The 23 T cell receptor beta chains below all came from one sample that was sequenced in a study of T cell repertoires in cytomegalovirus infection. Via MiXCR, TCRdb re-called the reads, giving one row per CDR3 protein. Here the sample spans 210,000 or so distinct CDR3 sequences, about 5.9% being singletons. The sequenced sample was PBMCs. The receptors originated from a human donor in good health (CMV status not recorded). Some clones in this sample may be carry-over from other donors' samples.

The V gene is TRBV29-1, the J gene TRBJ1-1, with D hard to call. V was shortened by 3 bases and J by 1 base, with 18 bases between the two germline ends. Per the germline V gene, CDR1 is SQVTM and CDR2 is ANQGSEA. The CDR3 has 16 residues. CDR3 sequence: CSVDGQGLRGNTEAFF. The CDR3 bases are TGCAGCGTTGATGGCCAAGGGTTAAGAGGGAACACTGAAGCTTTCTTT.

The chain is built from TRBV20-1 and TRBJ2-5; D is possibly TRBD1 (6 bases). Germline V gene lookup returns CDR1 DFQATT and CDR2 SNEGSKA (reference sequence). This CDR3 is 14 amino acids long. V lost 6 bases and J 1 base, leaving 15 bases between the germline ends. This CDR3 reads CSARGDLGQETQYF. In DNA, the CDR3 is TGCAGTGCCAGGGGAGATTTGGGCCAAGAGACCCAGTACTTC.

J is TRBJ2-7 and V is TRBV29-1; D gene ambiguous. Germline V gene data show CDR1 as SQVTM and CDR2 as ANQGSEA. The CDR3 runs 13 residues. Trimming took off 3 bases at V and 2 bases at J, with 11 bases between the two ends. The CDR3 region is CSVDGAGTYEQYF. CDR3 DNA sequence: TGCAGCGTTGATGGAGCCGGAACCTACGAGCAGTACTTC.

This clonotype was found a few times. V and J are TRBV30 and TRBJ2-6; maybe TRBD2 (7 bases). Between the trimmed V and J ends, which lost 4 bases and 5 bases, there was a span of 15 bases. The CDR3 loop spans 15 amino acids. Germline V gives CDR1 GTSNPN, CDR2 SVGIG (reference sequence). CDR3 in amino acids: CAWTLRGAWANVLTF. The CDR3 DNA sequence: TGTGCCTGGACCTTACGGGGGGCCTGGGCCAACGTCCTGACTTTC.

Many counts were recorded for this clonotype. The V call is TRBV14, the J call TRBJ1-5; D is unclear. The CDR3 covers 15 residues. CDR1 is SGHDN, CDR2 FVKESK, per germline. V dropped 1 base and J dropped 7 bases, with 14 bases sitting between them. The CDR3 DNA reads as TGTGCCAGCAGCCAAGGCCCCCCCCATCCGCAGCCCCAGCATTTT. Its protein product is CASSQGPPHPQPQHF.

This clonotype was recorded at least ten times. V usage is TRBV29-1 and J usage is TRBJ1-2; 11 nucleotides agree with TRBD1. V was clipped by 4 bases and J by 2 bases; unmatched bases: 3. The CDR3 runs to 14 residues. The V gene's germline CDR1 is SQVTM and CDR2 ANQGSEA. This CDR3 is CSVVGDRGNYGYTF. The DNA of the CDR3 is TGCAGCGTTGTAGGGGACAGGGGGAACTATGGCTACACCTTC.

This clonotype came up many times. The V and J genes are TRBV29-1 and TRBJ1-1; D is unclear. The CDR3 is 18 residues long. Trimming cost V 3 bases and J 1 base, with 24 bases left between them. Germline V CDR1 and CDR2: SQVTM, ANQGSEA. CDR3 bases: TGCAGCGTTGAGACCCCCTCCAGGCCGCGAAGCGGGAACACTGAAGCTTTCTTT. Translation gives CSVETPSRPRSGNTEAFF.

This clonotype was recorded at least ten times. The genes are TRBV7-2 and TRBJ2-2; TRBD2 matches at 9 bases. The V and J ends lost 6 bases and 5 bases, in that order; junction bases with no gene match: 10. Per germline, CDR1 SGHTA and CDR2 FQGNSA. The CDR3 has 16 residues. The CDR3 coding sequence is TGTGCCAGCAGGGGGGGACTCGCGGGGGGGACCGGGGAGCTGTTTTTT. Residues: CASRGGLAGGTGELFF.

Ten or more counts support this clonotype. The V call is TRBV5-5, the J call TRBJ1-2; 7 bases fit TRBD1. This CDR3 is built from 12 residues. V lost 5 bases to trimming and J lost 8 bases; unmatched junction nucleotides: 6. Germline CDR1 is SGHKS and CDR2 is YYEKEE (reference sequence). In DNA, the CDR3 is TGTGCCAGCAGTCGGACAGGCGAGGGCTACACCTTC. It is translated as CASSRTGEGYTF.

This clonotype was counted at least ten times. V gene TRBV7-2 combines with J gene TRBJ2-3, with a weak D call TRBD2 (5 bases). The CDR3 spans 14 residues. Trimming removed 4 bases at V and 7 bases at J, with 15 bases between. From germline, CDR1 is SGHTA and CDR2 FQGNSA. This CDR3 reads CASSSKAAINTQYF. The CDR3 region has the DNA TGTGCCAGCAGCTCCAAAGCGGCTATAAATACGCAGTATTTT.

This clonotype occurred many times. The chain combines TRBV20-1 with TRBJ1-2; unclear D gene. The CDR3 has 12 residues. From germline, CDR1 is DFQATT and CDR2 SNEGSKA (reference sequence). The V end lost 8 bases, the J end lost 4 bases, and 14 bases lay between the germline ends. CDR3 in amino acids: CSRLDGFYGYTF. The DNA of the CDR3 is TGCAGTCGACTCGACGGATTCTATGGCTACACCTTC.

V gene TRBV4-3 combines with J gene TRBJ1-3; D is undetermined. This CDR3 contains 17 residues. Germline V gene sequence: CDR1 LGHNA, CDR2 YSLEER. Trimming removed 0 bases at V and 1 base at J, with 13 bases between. CDR3 nucleotides: TGCGCCAGCAGCCAAGATACGGTGGGATCTTCTGGAAACACCATATATTTT. Encoded protein: CASSQDTVGSSGNTIYF.

The V call is TRBV20-1, the J call TRBJ1-1, with TRBD1 identical over 7 bases. The CDR3 sequence is 14 residues long. The J segment lost 5 bases and the V segment lost 0 bases, leaving 6 bases of the junction unmatched. Germline V lookup: CDR1 DFQATT, CDR2 SNEGSKA (reference sequence). CDR3 sequence: CSARDRRGQTEAFF. The CDR3 DNA reads as TGCAGTGCTAGAGATCGTAGGGGGCAAACTGAAGCTTTCTTT.

This clonotype was counted ten times or more. The chain uses TRBV27 and TRBJ1-1, with 7 bases matching TRBD1. With V trimmed by 6 bases and J by 0 bases, 7 bases remained unmatched. This CDR3 contains 15 residues. Germline V gives CDR1 MNHEY, CDR2 SMNVEV (reference sequence). CDR3 coding DNA: TGTGCCAGCAGCTCGGGACAGTTCATGAACACTGAAGCTTTCTTT. The encoded protein is CASSSGQFMNTEAFF.

This clonotype occurred many times. The chain joins TRBV20-1 to TRBJ2-1; D is possibly TRBD1 or TRBD2 (5 bases each). From germline, CDR1 is DFQATT and CDR2 SNEGSKA (reference sequence). This CDR3 region has 15 residues. The V and J ends lost 5 bases and 10 bases respectively, with 24 bases between them. CDR3 in DNA: TGCAGTGCTCCTGGGGTCCAGGGTGGGACGAAGGAGCAGTTCTTC. Translation: CSAPGVQGGTKEQFF.

This clonotype was recorded at least ten times. CDR3 coding DNA: TGTGCCAGCAGCTCAGGGACAGGGGAAGGGGTTGAGCAGTTCTTC. Protein sequence: CASSSGTGEGVEQFF. This chain joins TRBV7-3 and TRBJ2-1; TRBD1 matches 10 bases. This CDR3 comprises 15 residues. Germline CDR1 is SGHTA and CDR2 is FQGTGA. V was pared by 4 bases and J by 9 bases, with 9 bases of the junction left unmatched.

Many counts were recorded for this clonotype. CDR3 protein: CSVEISFSTGANVLTF. CDR3 nucleotide sequence: TGCAGCGTTGAGATAAGTTTTAGTACTGGGGCCAACGTCCTGACTTTC. The chain has TRBV29-1 and TRBJ2-6, with D unclear. Looked up from germline, CDR1 is SQVTM and CDR2 is ANQGSEA. The length of the CDR3 is 16 residues. Trimming stripped 3 bases from V and 2 bases from J, with 14 bases between.

There are many counts of this clonotype. V is TRBV7-2 and J is TRBJ2-3, with 8 positions matching TRBD1. The germline CDR1 and CDR2 sequences are SGHTA and FQGNSA. The CDR3 sequence is 15 residues long. The V gene end was trimmed by 3 bases and the J gene end by 5 bases; junction bases not matched to a gene: 7. CDR3 nucleotides: TGTGCCAGCAGCTTTCGAACAGGGGGTATAGATACGCAGTATTTT. It is translated as CASSFRTGGIDTQYF.

This clonotype was counted ten times or more. The chain uses TRBV12-3 or TRBV12-4 and TRBJ2-7; 9 bases match TRBD1. The CDR3 length is 14 residues. Trimming cost V 7 bases and J 2 bases; bases outside gene matches: 6. The CDR3 reads CASTFGDRAYEQYF. CDR3 bases: TGTGCCAGCACCTTCGGGGACAGGGCCTACGAGCAGTACTTC.

This clonotype was counted at least ten times. This chain uses TRBV28 with TRBJ1-2, with D unresolved. CDR1 MDHEN and CDR2 SYDVKM come from the germline V gene. The CDR3 consists of 11 residues. V was pared by 6 bases and J by 5 bases, with 7 bases between. CDR3 loop: CASREEYGYTF. As DNA, the CDR3 is TGTGCCAGCAGGGAAGAGTATGGCTACACCTTC.

Of note for this clonotype: Possible read error: a much larger clone is one base away. DNA of the CDR3: TGTGCCAGCAGCCAAGACAGGAGGCAAGGACGGGAGCAGTTCTTC. This translates into CASSQDRRQGREQFF. The chain uses TRBV3-1 and TRBJ2-1; perhaps TRBD2 as D (5 bases). The CDR3 totals 15 residues. Per the germline V gene, CDR1 is LGHDT and CDR2 is YNNKEL (reference sequence). Trimming cost V 0 bases and J 10 bases, with 16 bases left between them.

This clonotype came up many times. The chain carries TRBV7-6 and TRBJ1-4; D may be TRBD1 (5 bases). The ends were cut back, 5 bases at V and 8 bases at J, with 15 bases in the middle. CDR1 SGHVS and CDR2 FNYEAQ come from the germline V gene. The CDR3 extends over 14 amino acids. The CDR3 here is CASSPPGLHEKLFF. Here the CDR3 DNA reads TGTGCCAGCAGCCCTCCGGGACTTCACGAAAAACTGTTTTTT.

This clonotype was counted at least ten times. The chain has TRBV12-5 and TRBJ2-1; D could derive from TRBD1 or TRBD2 (5 bases each). Trimming stripped 0 bases from V and 0 bases from J, with 15 bases between. The CDR3 contains 18 residues. Germline-derived CDR1 and CDR2 are LGHNT and FRNRAP. The CDR3 DNA sequence: TGTGCTAGTGGTTTGGTACGGGACGGATATAGCTCCTACAATGAGCAGTTCTTC. Translating gives CASGLVRDGYSSYNEQFF. Using reference TRBV12-5 and TRBJ2-1 for the parts outside the CDR3, the full variable domain is DARVTQTPRHKVTEMGQEVTMRCQPILGHNTVFWYRQTMMQGLELLAYFRNRAPLDDSGMPKDRFSAEMPDATLATLKIQPSEPRDSAVYFCASGLVRDGYSSYNEQFFGPGTRLTVL.